The clone carrying this T cell receptor (beta chain) came up a few times. Its matching antigen is unknown. The data stem from a study of blood T cells in healthy people across ages. Study-wide results and limits: The long-lived group displayed more naive CD4+ cells, plus higher diversity, than the aged donors did. A roughly linear fall in TCR beta diversity per million T cells was seen with increasing age. Lack of knowledge of donor CMV status possibly confounded expanded clonotype changes.

The length of the CDR3 is 15 residues. Per germline, CDR1 DFQATT and CDR2 SNEGSKA (reference sequence). Between the trimmed V and J ends, which lost 1 base and 0 bases, there was a span of 11 bases. PCR was performed a second time for about 7 to 12 cycles using a sample-barcoded 5' primer and a J-beta primer mix. With 12 random nucleotides, a template-switch adaptor tagged each individual cDNA molecule. TCRdb re-called the 5' RACE reads with MiXCR, one entry per CDR3 protein. The table has 1.5 million or so distinct CDR3 sequences, approximately 43% seen once. This chain links TRBV20-1 with TRBJ2-3; TRBD1 is a possible D gene (5 bases). The sample comprised blood. This receptor was identified in a woman younger than 35 in good health. The CDR3 spells CSARAQGYSTDTQYF. The CDR3 region has the DNA TGCAGTGCTAGAGCTCAGGGATATAGCACAGATACGCAGTATTTT.